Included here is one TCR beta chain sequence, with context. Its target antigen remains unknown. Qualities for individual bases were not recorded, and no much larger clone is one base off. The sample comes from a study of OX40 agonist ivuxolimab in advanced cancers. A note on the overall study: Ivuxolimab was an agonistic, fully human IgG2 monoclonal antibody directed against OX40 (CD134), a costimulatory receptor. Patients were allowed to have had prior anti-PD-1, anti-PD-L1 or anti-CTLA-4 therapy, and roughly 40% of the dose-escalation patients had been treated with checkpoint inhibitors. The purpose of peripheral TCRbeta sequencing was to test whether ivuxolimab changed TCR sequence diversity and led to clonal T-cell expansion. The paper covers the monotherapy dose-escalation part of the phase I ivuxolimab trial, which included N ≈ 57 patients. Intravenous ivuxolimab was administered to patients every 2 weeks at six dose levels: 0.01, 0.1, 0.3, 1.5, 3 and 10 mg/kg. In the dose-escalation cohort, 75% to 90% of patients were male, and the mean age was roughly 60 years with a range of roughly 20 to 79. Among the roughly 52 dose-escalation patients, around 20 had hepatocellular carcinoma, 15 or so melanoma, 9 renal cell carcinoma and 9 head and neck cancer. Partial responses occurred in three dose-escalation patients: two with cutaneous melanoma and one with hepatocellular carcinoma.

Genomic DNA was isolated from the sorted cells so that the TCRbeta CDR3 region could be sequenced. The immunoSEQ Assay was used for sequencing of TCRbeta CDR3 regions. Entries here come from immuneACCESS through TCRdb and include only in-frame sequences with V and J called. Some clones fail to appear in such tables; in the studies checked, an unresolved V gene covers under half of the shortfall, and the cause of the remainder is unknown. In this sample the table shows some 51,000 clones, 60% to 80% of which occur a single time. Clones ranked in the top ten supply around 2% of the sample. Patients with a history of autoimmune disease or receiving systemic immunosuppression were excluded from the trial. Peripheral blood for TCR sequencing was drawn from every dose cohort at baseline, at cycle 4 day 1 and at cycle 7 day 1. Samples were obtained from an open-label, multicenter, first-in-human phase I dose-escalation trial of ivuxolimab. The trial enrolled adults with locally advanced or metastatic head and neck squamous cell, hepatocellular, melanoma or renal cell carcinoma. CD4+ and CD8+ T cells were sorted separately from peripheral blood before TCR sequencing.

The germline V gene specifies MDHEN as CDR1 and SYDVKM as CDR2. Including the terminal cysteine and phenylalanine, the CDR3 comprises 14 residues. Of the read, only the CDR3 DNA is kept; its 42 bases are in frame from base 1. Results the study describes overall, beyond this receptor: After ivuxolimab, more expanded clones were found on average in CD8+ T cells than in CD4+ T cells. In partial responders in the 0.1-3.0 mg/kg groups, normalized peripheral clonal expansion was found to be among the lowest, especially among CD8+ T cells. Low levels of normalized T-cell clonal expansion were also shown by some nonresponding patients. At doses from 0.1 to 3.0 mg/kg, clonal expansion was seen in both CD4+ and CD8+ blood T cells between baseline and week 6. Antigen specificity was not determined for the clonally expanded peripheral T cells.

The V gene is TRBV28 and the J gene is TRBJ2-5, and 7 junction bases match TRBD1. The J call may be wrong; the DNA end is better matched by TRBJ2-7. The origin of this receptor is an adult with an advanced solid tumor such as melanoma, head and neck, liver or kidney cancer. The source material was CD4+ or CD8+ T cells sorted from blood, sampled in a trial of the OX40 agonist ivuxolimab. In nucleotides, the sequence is TGTGCCAGTTTGGACAGGTGGAGCTCCTACGAGCAGTACTTC. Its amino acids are CASLDRWSSYEQYF.